This TCR beta chain is drawn from a study of blood T cell repertoires in COVID-19. Overall study: PBMCs, B-cell-depleted T cells, or T cells were the source of the cDNA or gDNA that made up the material.

This CDR3 comprises 17 residues. CDR1 and CDR2 (germline): SEHNR, FQNEAQ (reference sequence). Trimming cost V 3 bases and J 8 bases, with 22 bases left between them. Sequencing used immunoSEQ multiplex PCR; TCRdb keeps in-frame clones, though not all of them. The sample shows about 25,000 clones, 81% of them seen only once. This rearrangement joins TRBV7-9 to TRBJ1-4; unclear D gene. This sequence originates from a man aged 50-60 years with active or convalescent COVID-19. The specimen was peripheral blood. CDR3 DNA sequence: TGTGCCAGCAGCTTGAGCCTGCAGGCCCCACAGCAGGAAAAACTGTTTTTT. This encodes CASSLSLQAPQQEKLFF.